The rows below give T cell receptor beta chains drawn from one sample of a study of blood T cells in healthy people across ages. TCRdb independently ran MiXCR on the 5' RACE reads; one entry per CDR3 protein. The profile shows about 1.7 million distinct CDR3 sequences, under 30% of them singletons. Sequences were obtained from blood. The receptors here all came from a woman aged 25 to 45 in good health. CDR3s leave out the opening cysteine and the closing phenylalanine or tryptophan. Fields, in order: V gene, J gene, CDR3 protein.

v_gene: TRBV5-1; j_gene: TRBJ1-1; CDR3aa: ASSLQMAGCTTEAF
v_gene: TRBV15; j_gene: TRBJ2-5; CDR3aa: ATSRDRETGVETQY
v_gene: TRBV6-5; j_gene: TRBJ2-7; CDR3aa: ASSKTGKSSYEQY
v_gene: TRBV20-1; j_gene: TRBJ1-5; CDR3aa: SARDGDRRQPQH
v_gene: TRBV27; j_gene: TRBJ1-5; CDR3aa: ASRKGGGDQPQH
v_gene: TRBV29-1; j_gene: TRBJ2-7; CDR3aa: SVDGTGDYEQY
v_gene: TRBV20-1; j_gene: TRBJ2-1; CDR3aa: SARTSGGGFYNEQF
v_gene: TRBV12-3/TRBV12-4; j_gene: TRBJ1-1; CDR3aa: ASPGGFEAF
v_gene: TRBV4-3; j_gene: TRBJ1-1; CDR3aa: ASSQLTGFGTEAF
v_gene: TRBV12-3/TRBV12-4; j_gene: TRBJ2-1; CDR3aa: ASSALVGSGYNEQF
v_gene: TRBV12-3/TRBV12-4; j_gene: TRBJ2-3; CDR3aa: ASSLVRARTDTQY
v_gene: TRBV7-2; j_gene: TRBJ2-4; CDR3aa: ASSLKRGGAKDIQY
v_gene: TRBV5-1; j_gene: TRBJ2-3; CDR3aa: ASRYRGGVSTDTQY
v_gene: TRBV20-1; j_gene: TRBJ1-5; CDR3aa: SARDLSANQPQH
v_gene: TRBV7-9; j_gene: TRBJ1-4; CDR3aa: ASSLALGTTNEKLF
v_gene: TRBV4-3; j_gene: TRBJ2-1; CDR3aa: ASSQEAGAHINEQF
v_gene: TRBV6-5; j_gene: TRBJ2-1; CDR3aa: ASSFLTTSGGANEQF
v_gene: TRBV21-1; j_gene: TRBJ2-4; CDR3aa: ASSKGSGIAKNIQY
v_gene: TRBV15; j_gene: TRBJ2-1; CDR3aa: ATSSRYGTSNEQF
v_gene: TRBV5-6; j_gene: TRBJ2-5; CDR3aa: ASSLRLAGAQETQH
v_gene: TRBV4-1; j_gene: TRBJ2-1; CDR3aa: ANSQESGESSYNEQF
v_gene: TRBV25-1; j_gene: TRBJ2-5; CDR3aa: ASSGFGRVETQY
v_gene: TRBV5-1; j_gene: TRBJ1-2; CDR3aa: ASSSGLRMDYT
v_gene: TRBV5-1; j_gene: TRBJ2-1; CDR3aa: ASRAGTGGNEQF
v_gene: TRBV5-1; j_gene: TRBJ2-7; CDR3aa: ASRGHTATSEQY
v_gene: TRBV6-5; j_gene: TRBJ1-1; CDR3aa: ASRPTRQDWNTEAF
v_gene: TRBV10-3; j_gene: TRBJ2-7; CDR3aa: AISPGQGRDEQY
v_gene: TRBV3-1; j_gene: TRBJ1-2; CDR3aa: ASSHPPDRDDGYT
v_gene: TRBV5-1; j_gene: TRBJ1-6; CDR3aa: ASSLGPHNNSPLH
v_gene: TRBV7-3; j_gene: TRBJ2-3; CDR3aa: ASSLASGADTQY
v_gene: TRBV20-1; j_gene: TRBJ1-3; CDR3aa: SAHGTEGNTIY
v_gene: TRBV5-4; j_gene: TRBJ2-1; CDR3aa: ASSLGQENNEQF
v_gene: TRBV12-3/TRBV12-4; j_gene: TRBJ2-7; CDR3aa: ASSFRTPFSEQY
v_gene: TRBV15; j_gene: TRBJ2-1; CDR3aa: ATSRWDYNEQF
v_gene: TRBV15; j_gene: TRBJ2-1; CDR3aa: ATSRDRFGPSYNEQF
v_gene: TRBV10-3; j_gene: TRBJ1-1; CDR3aa: AISGTGATEAF
v_gene: TRBV7-8; j_gene: TRBJ1-2; CDR3aa: ASSIGQGPNYGYT
v_gene: TRBV4-3; j_gene: TRBJ2-2; CDR3aa: ASSQDGAGGTGELF
v_gene: TRBV20-1; j_gene: TRBJ2-7; CDR3aa: SAGHGGSEQY
v_gene: TRBV10-1; j_gene: TRBJ1-1; CDR3aa: ASSFDNPTEAF
v_gene: TRBV3-1; j_gene: TRBJ2-5; CDR3aa: ASNGGETQY
v_gene: TRBV10-3; j_gene: TRBJ2-3; CDR3aa: AIRPDTTVQDTQY
v_gene: TRBV29-1; j_gene: TRBJ1-1; CDR3aa: SVLGALNTEAF
v_gene: TRBV4-2; j_gene: TRBJ2-2; CDR3aa: ASSQTSRATGELF
v_gene: TRBV7-2; j_gene: TRBJ2-7; CDR3aa: ASSSGTSVYEQY
v_gene: TRBV7-9; j_gene: TRBJ2-2; CDR3aa: ASTYGWGGELF
v_gene: TRBV6-5; j_gene: TRBJ1-3; CDR3aa: ASSYSNFRIGTGNTIY
v_gene: TRBV7-2; j_gene: TRBJ2-5; CDR3aa: ASSPPGSSWGETQY